These 19 T cell receptor beta chains were all obtained from the same sample, sequenced in a study of cytomegalovirus exposure and HLA in healthy donors. Only in-frame clones appear in the TCRdb table, and some are missing; sequencing was by immunoSEQ multiplex PCR. The table includes 250,000 to 400,000 clones, roughly 86% detected once. The sample consisted of PBMCs. These receptors were taken from a man younger than 45 in good health and CMV-seronegative.

Here the CDR3 reads CASNMDRVGGELFF. In DNA form, the CDR3 reads TGTGCCAGCAACATGGACAGGGTAGGAGGGGAGCTGTTTTTT. The rearrangement links TRBV11-2 to TRBJ2-2, with 8 bases fitting TRBD1. J lost 8 bases, V lost 7 bases, and 9 bases had no gene match. CDR1 is SGHAT and CDR2 is FQNNGV in the germline V gene. The CDR3 has 14 residues.

V is TRBV13 and J is TRBJ2-3, with 8 bases identical to TRBD2. Germline V gives CDR1 PRHDT, CDR2 FYEKMQ (reference sequence). The J segment lost 4 bases and the V segment lost 1 base, leaving 10 bases of the junction unmatched. The CDR3 covers 17 residues. As DNA, the CDR3 is TGTGCCAGCAGCTTAGTGACCAGCGGGGGTAGGGCAGATACGCAGTATTTT. Translation: CASSLVTSGGRADTQYF.

The rearrangement links TRBV19 to TRBJ1-4, with 8 bases that match TRBD1. J gave up 5 bases and V 5 bases, and 7 bases lay outside the gene matches. This CDR3 region has 15 residues. Per the germline V gene, CDR1 is LNHDA and CDR2 is SQIVND (reference sequence). This CDR3 reads CASSSRTGWNEKLFF. CDR3 DNA: TGTGCCAGTAGTTCCCGGACAGGGTGGAATGAAAAACTGTTTTTT.

This clone was picked up one time. The chain uses TRBV18 and TRBJ1-5; 9 bases map to TRBD1. The CDR3 covers 15 residues. Germline V gene sequence: CDR1 KGHSH, CDR2 LQKENI. The V gene end was trimmed by 6 bases and the J gene end by 5 bases; junction bases not matched to a gene: 8. The CDR3 nucleotides read TGTGCCAGCTCGTCGACAGGGGGAGGGTATCAGCCCCAGCATTTT. Translation: CASSSTGGGYQPQHF.

The chain uses TRBV6-1 and TRBJ2-5; D may be TRBD1 (5 bases). The length of the CDR3 is 11 residues. The V end lost 7 bases, the J end lost 5 bases, and 8 bases lay between the germline ends. The germline V gene has CDR1 MNHNS and CDR2 SASEGT. The CDR3 DNA reads TGTGCCAGCACCCACAGGGAGACCCAGTACTTC. It yields the protein CASTHRETQYF.

This chain connects TRBV7-2 to TRBJ2-1; 12 bases line up with TRBD2. V was pared by 1 base and J by 7 bases, with 11 bases of the junction left unmatched. Germline lookup yields CDR1 SGHTA and CDR2 FQGNSA. The CDR3 is 18 residues long. The CDR3 reads CASSLVSSGGGLGNEQFF. The CDR3 bases are TGTGCCAGCAGCTTAGTCTCTAGCGGGGGGGGCCTCGGGAATGAGCAGTTCTTC.

V is TRBV11-2 and J is TRBJ2-4; tentatively, D is TRBD2 (6 bases). From germline, CDR1 is SGHAT and CDR2 FQNNGV. This CDR3 is built from 16 residues. V was pared by 3 bases and J by 0 bases, with 12 bases between. The CDR3, as DNA: TGTGCCAGCAGCTTGACCAGGAGGGTAGCCAAAAACATTCAGTACTTC. This codes for CASSLTRRVAKNIQYF. Full variable domain (missing parts from reference TRBV11-2 and TRBJ2-4): EAGVAQSPRYKIIEKRQSVAFWCNPISGHATLYWYQQILGQGPKLLIQFQNNGVVDDSQLPKDRFSAERLKGVDSTLKIQPAKLEDSAVYLCASSLTRRVAKNIQYFGAGTRLSVL.

The chain has TRBV7-6 and TRBJ2-7, with a possible D match to TRBD2 (6 bases). V lost 5 bases to trimming and J lost 6 bases, with 17 bases between them. The CDR3 runs to 14 residues. Germline values: CDR1 SGHVS, CDR2 FNYEAQ. The CDR3 sequence: CASSPTGEGLEQYF. The DNA for the CDR3 is TGTGCCAGCAGCCCGACGGGGGAAGGGCTCGAGCAGTACTTC.

The chain has TRBV6-4 and TRBJ2-7, with D tentatively TRBD1 (6 bases). Between the trimmed V and J ends, which lost 8 bases and 3 bases, there was a span of 11 bases. Germline CDR1 reads MRHNA; CDR2 reads SNTAGT. The CDR3 extends over 12 amino acids. Written as DNA, the CDR3 is TGTGCCAGCCGGACAGTGCTCTACGAGCAGTACTTC. It specifies CASRTVLYEQYF.

The V and J genes are TRBV29-1 and TRBJ1-1, with TRBD1 identical over 10 bases. The germline V gene encodes CDR1 SQVTM and CDR2 ANQGSEA. The CDR3 spans 13 residues. After removal of 7 bases from V and 4 bases from J, the junction contained 6 bases not matched to a gene. CDR3 coding DNA: TGCAGCGCACGGACAGGGGGAATCACTGAAGCTTTCTTT. It specifies CSARTGGITEAFF.

The chain recombines TRBV7-2 with TRBJ2-1, with a weak D call TRBD2 (6 bases). The germline V gene has CDR1 SGHTA and CDR2 FQGNSA. The CDR3 is 14 amino acids. V lost 0 bases and J 7 bases, leaving 10 bases between the germline ends. CDR3 region: CASSLAISGNEQFF. The CDR3 DNA follows: TGTGCCAGCAGCTTAGCGATTAGCGGTAATGAGCAGTTCTTC.

V usage is TRBV29-1 and J usage is TRBJ1-1, with TRBD1 matching over 7 bases. Germline CDR1 reads SQVTM; CDR2 reads ANQGSEA. This CDR3 has 13 residues. V lost 6 bases to trimming and J lost 5 bases; unmatched junction nucleotides: 9. For the CDR3, the DNA is TGCAGCGTCACAGCAACCAGGGGGACTGAAGCTTTCTTT. Residues: CSVTATRGTEAFF.

The CDR3 is CASSLRGERTQYF. In DNA, the CDR3 is TGTGCCAGCAGCTTACGGGGGGAAAGGACCCAGTACTTC. The chain has TRBV7-2 and TRBJ2-5; 7 bases agree with TRBD2. J was trimmed by 7 bases and V by 2 bases; bases with no gene match: 4. CDR1 is SGHTA and CDR2 is FQGNSA in the germline V gene. The CDR3 extends over 13 amino acids.

The CDR3 is CASSQAYEQYF. In DNA, the CDR3 is TGCGCCAGCAGCCAGGCCTACGAGCAGTACTTC. The chain recombines TRBV5-1 with TRBJ2-7; D ambiguous. Deletions cut 4 bases from V and 2 bases from J, with 4 bases between. The CDR3 is 11 residues long. CDR1 is SGHRS, CDR2 YFSETQ, per germline.

The rearrangement joins TRBV19 to TRBJ1-2; 10 nucleotides agree with TRBD1. The CDR3 runs 15 residues. Germline values: CDR1 LNHDA, CDR2 SQIVND (reference sequence). J was trimmed by 7 bases and V by 2 bases; bases with no gene match: 7. The CDR3 DNA reads TGTGCCAGTAGTATACTGGGGACAGGGGCGCTTGGCTACACCTTC. It encodes CASSILGTGALGYTF.

The rearrangement uses TRBV7-2 and TRBJ2-3, with 7 bases identical to TRBD2. The V gene end was trimmed by 6 bases and the J gene end by 5 bases; junction bases not matched to a gene: 14. From germline, CDR1 is SGHTA and CDR2 FQGNSA. The CDR3 length is 16 residues. DNA of the CDR3: TGTGCCAGCAGTTTCCCGCGGGCGGGGGAGAGAGATACGCAGTATTTT. This translates into CASSFPRAGERDTQYF. The full variable domain, in which reference TRBV7-2 and TRBJ2-3 provide the parts outside the CDR3, is GAGVSQSPSNKVTEKGKDVELRCDPISGHTALYWYRQSLGQGLEFLIYFQGNSAPDKSGLPSDRFSAERTGGSVSTLTIQRTQQEDSAVYLCASSFPRAGERDTQYFGPGTRLTVL.

The V gene is TRBV27, the J gene TRBJ1-2; the D gene is possibly TRBD1 (6 bases). The CDR3 covers 14 residues. Deletions cut 7 bases from V and 8 bases from J, with 20 bases between. Per germline, CDR1 MNHEY and CDR2 SMNVEV (reference sequence). The CDR3 loop is CASKVSGGRGGYTF. The CDR3 DNA follows: TGTGCCAGCAAGGTTTCTGGGGGTAGGGGGGGCTACACCTTC.

V gene TRBV6-1 combines with J gene TRBJ2-7, with 9 bases identical to TRBD1. Germline loops: CDR1 MNHNS, CDR2 SASEGT. This CDR3 has 13 residues. The J segment lost 6 bases and the V segment lost 8 bases, leaving 8 bases of the junction unmatched. DNA of the CDR3: TGTGCCAGCTTCCGGGACAGGGATGGCGAGCAGTACTTC. It codes for CASFRDRDGEQYF.

The rearrangement uses TRBV5-8 and TRBJ2-1, with D perhaps matching TRBD1 (6 bases). CDR1 is SGHTS, CDR2 YDEGEE, per germline. CDR3 length equals 16 residues. V lost 0 bases and J lost 4, with 14 bases in between. For the CDR3, the DNA is TGTGCCAGCAGCTTGGAGGGGACACGGCCGTACAATGAGCAGTTCTTC. Protein product: CASSLEGTRPYNEQFF.